A selection of T cell receptor beta chains follows, all from one sample in a study of T cell repertoires in cytomegalovirus infection. TCRdb reprocessed the reads with MiXCR, giving one entry per CDR3 protein. The sample lists about 770,000 distinct CDR3 sequences; almost 30% were seen once. For these TCRs, the target antigens are not known. Material: cultured CD8+ T cells from PBMCs, obtained from culture after CMV antigen stimulation. The origin of the receptors is a human donor in good health (CMV status not recorded). Some clones in this sample may be carry-over from other donors' samples. Both conserved end residues are part of each CDR3. The D gene is left open where the match is weak. Clone size is shown for a subset of rows, as once, few, many or a class of expanded clone.

d_gene	j_gene	len	v_gene	abundance	CDR3aa	CDR3nt
NA	TRBJ2-1	15	TRBV6-2/TRBV6-3	NA	CASSVGTTSYNEQFF	TGTGCCAGCAGTGTAGGGACAACCTCCTACAATGAGCAGTTCTTC
NA	TRBJ2-1	16	TRBV7-9	NA	CASILSARGSYNEQFF	TGTGCCAGCATCCTGTCCGCTCGTGGTTCCTACAATGAGCAGTTCTTC
TRBD1	TRBJ2-1	16	TRBV19	few	CASKDREQGAYNEQFF	TGTGCCAGTAAAGATCGCGAGCAGGGGGCTTACAATGAGCAGTTCTTC
TRBD1	TRBJ1-2	13	TRBV25-1	NA	CASSAGGVRGYTF	TGTGCCAGCAGTGCAGGGGGGGTGCGTGGCTACACCTTC
NA	TRBJ1-1	14	TRBV18	NA	CASSPGAWGTEAFF	TGTGCCAGCTCACCGGGGGCCTGGGGCACTGAAGCTTTCTTT
TRBD2	TRBJ2-3	17	TRBV2	few	CASRGLAGGRGTDTQYF	TGTGCCAGCAGGGGACTAGCGGGGGGCCGGGGCACAGATACGCAGTATTTT
NA	TRBJ1-1	14	TRBV5-1	few	CASSRFGGDAEAFF	TGCGCCAGCAGCCGCTTTGGGGGTGACGCTGAAGCTTTCTTT
TRBD2	TRBJ2-5	16	TRBV4-2	NA	CASSQDPAGSGETQYF	TGTGCCAGCAGCCAAGACCCAGCGGGGTCAGGAGAGACCCAGTACTTC
TRBD2	TRBJ2-1	18	TRBV4-2	NA	CASSQAIEAAGGYNEQFF	TGTGCCAGCAGCCAAGCGATTGAGGCGGCGGGGGGCTACAATGAGCAGTTCTTC
NA	TRBJ2-3	15	TRBV29-1	NA	CSVEIGAPVTDTQYF	TGCAGCGTTGAAATTGGGGCCCCTGTTACAGATACGCAGTATTTT
NA	TRBJ1-3	15	TRBV27	NA	CASSLSKGSGNTIYF	TGTGCCAGCAGTTTATCTAAGGGATCTGGAAACACCATATATTTT
NA	TRBJ2-7	16	TRBV7-6	few	CASSPGVAGGSGEQYF	TGTGCCAGCAGCCCAGGGGTCGCAGGGGGGAGCGGAGAGCAGTACTTC
TRBD2	TRBJ2-1	13	TRBV7-9	NA	CASREAGVVEQFF	TGTGCCAGCAGGGAAGCGGGGGTGGTTGAGCAGTTCTTC
NA	TRBJ2-3	14	TRBV7-9	NA	CASSLVEDTDTQYF	TGTGCCAGCAGCTTAGTGGAGGACACAGATACGCAGTATTTT
TRBD2	TRBJ2-2	17	TRBV7-6	few	CATRRLAGGYDTGELFF	TGTGCCACCCGGAGACTAGCGGGGGGGTATGACACCGGGGAGCTGTTTTTT
NA	TRBJ1-3	16	TRBV15	many	CATSRDHGTFGNTIYF	TGTGCCACCAGCAGAGACCACGGGACTTTCGGAAACACCATATATTTT
TRBD1	TRBJ1-6	16	TRBV27	many	CASSFQGAVYNSPLHF	TGTGCCAGCAGTTTCCAGGGGGCGGTCTATAATTCACCCCTCCACTTT
TRBD1	TRBJ2-7	12	TRBV2	NA	CASRDRGHEQYF	TGTGCCAGCAGAGACAGGGGTCACGAGCAGTACTTC
NA	TRBJ2-1	18	TRBV6-6	NA	CASRDPRGGTGPYNEQFF	TGTGCCAGCAGAGACCCCCGGGGCGGGACGGGCCCCTACAATGAGCAGTTCTTC
NA	TRBJ2-5	16	TRBV4-3	NA	CASSQDRVGVQETQYF	TGCGCCAGCAGCCAAGATAGGGTGGGGGTCCAAGAGACCCAGTACTTC
TRBD1	TRBJ2-7	15	TRBV7-8	many	CASSSTSGTAYEQYF	TGTGCCAGCAGCTCTACCTCCGGGACAGCCTACGAGCAGTACTTC
TRBD1	TRBJ1-1	16	TRBV12-3/TRBV12-4	few	CASSLSTGGSGTEAFF	TGTGCCAGCAGTTTATCGACAGGGGGATCGGGAACTGAAGCTTTCTTT
TRBD2	TRBJ2-5	14	TRBV6-1	NA	CASSGGAIRETQYF	TGTGCCAGTAGCGGGGGGGCAATTCGAGAGACCCAGTACTTC
NA	TRBJ1-5	11	TRBV19	few	CASRSLGPQHF	TGTGCCAGTAGATCGTTGGGGCCCCAGCATTTT
NA	TRBJ2-1	13	TRBV7-6	many	CASSRPGNNEQFF	TGTGCCAGCAGCCGCCCGGGAAACAATGAGCAGTTCTTC
TRBD1	TRBJ1-1	15	TRBV14	few	CASSQEGQGATEAFF	TGTGCCAGCAGCCAAGAGGGACAGGGGGCCACTGAAGCTTTCTTT
TRBD1	TRBJ2-7	14	TRBV10-3	once	CASRPQGESYEQYF	TGTGCCAGCAGACCACAGGGGGAGTCCTACGAGCAGTACTTC
TRBD1	TRBJ1-1	16	TRBV4-1	NA	CASSQYTQGFSAEAFF	TGCGCCAGCAGCCAATATACACAGGGGTTTTCGGCTGAAGCTTTCTTT
TRBD1	TRBJ2-7	15	TRBV13	few	CASTNWGTGPYEQYF	TGTGCCAGCACCAACTGGGGGACAGGGCCCTACGAGCAGTACTTC
TRBD1	TRBJ2-2	15	TRBV20-1	NA	CSARPRDRNTGELFF	TGCAGTGCTAGACCCCGGGACAGAAACACCGGGGAGCTGTTTTTT
TRBD2	TRBJ2-3	15	TRBV12-3/TRBV12-4	NA	CAAGGGLLRTDTQYF	TGTGCCGCCGGCGGGGGGCTCCTCCGCACAGATACGCAGTATTTT